The 27 T cell receptor beta chains in this list originate from one sample, sequenced in a study of cytomegalovirus exposure and HLA in healthy donors. The PCR was carried out with 60 Vbeta primers and 13 Jbeta primers. Assay used: immunoSEQ multiplex PCR; TCRdb lists only in-frame clones, some missing. The data hold approximately 280,000 clones, with around nine tenths observed a single time. Sequenced input: PBMCs. These receptors were collected from a woman in her late teens or twenties in good health and CMV-seronegative.

The V call is TRBV9, the J call TRBJ2-3; D remains unclear. CDR3 length equals 13 residues. Germline V CDR1 and CDR2: SGDLS, YYNGEE. The germline V and J ends were trimmed by 3 bases and 5 bases, with 10 bases remaining between them. The chain's CDR3 is CASSAGAEDTQYF. The DNA of the CDR3 is TGTGCCAGCAGCGCCGGTGCGGAAGATACGCAGTATTTT.

The V gene is TRBV4-1, the J gene TRBJ1-1; the D gene is possibly TRBD1 (5 bases). The CDR3 totals 14 residues. CDR1 and CDR2 from the germline V gene are MGHRA and YSYEKL. Trimming cost V 2 bases and J 1 base, with 8 bases left between them. CDR3 sequence reads: CASSQPTANTEAFF. CDR3 DNA sequence: TGCGCCAGCAGCCAACCGACAGCGAACACTGAAGCTTTCTTT.

The rearrangement joins TRBV6-4 to TRBJ2-3, with TRBD2 identical over 9 bases. CDR3 length: 15 amino acids. With V trimmed by 2 bases and J by 6 bases, 6 bases remained unmatched. CDR1 MRHNA and CDR2 SNTAGT come from the germline V gene. CDR3 in amino acids: CASSDRGGAGDTQYF. The CDR3 region has the DNA TGTGCCAGCAGTGACCGCGGGGGGGCAGGCGATACGCAGTATTTT.

The chain carries TRBV7-3 and TRBJ2-2; 7 bases are shared with TRBD1. The CDR3 length is 15 residues. Germline assignment: CDR1 SGHTA and CDR2 FQGTGA. With V trimmed by 4 bases and J by 0 bases, 2 bases remained unmatched. The CDR3, as DNA: TGTGCCAGCAGCTCCGGGACAGCGAACACCGGGGAGCTGTTTTTT. Protein: CASSSGTANTGELFF. Full variable domain (rest looked up from reference TRBV7-3 and TRBJ2-2): GAGVSQTPSNKVTEKGKYVELRCDPISGHTALYWYRQSLGQGPEFLIYFQGTGAADDSGLPNDRFFAVRPEGSVSTLKIQRTERGDSAVYLCASSSGTANTGELFFGEGSRLTVL.

This clone was seen only once. V and J are TRBV4-1 and TRBJ2-7, with 7 bases fitting TRBD1. The germline V gene has CDR1 MGHRA and CDR2 YSYEKL. The V segment lost 5 bases and the J segment 1 base; nucleotides outside the gene matches: 5. This CDR3 has 14 residues. CDR3 region: CASSRGLESYEQYF. CDR3 nucleotide sequence: TGCGCCAGCAGCAGGGGGCTTGAGTCCTACGAGCAGTACTTC.

In regard to this clone: Within the sample, other DNA sequences also encode this same CDR3. V is TRBV2 and J is TRBJ1-6; D may be TRBD1 (5 bases). Germline loops: CDR1 SNHLY, CDR2 FYNNEI. The V and J ends lost 7 bases and 4 bases respectively, with 11 bases between them. The CDR3 totals 14 residues. CDR3 region: CASITGEYNSPLHF. The CDR3 DNA reads TGTGCCAGCATAACAGGAGAGTATAATTCACCCCTCCACTTT.

Here the CDR3 reads CASTGTSPLQETQYF. CDR3 sequence (DNA): TGTGCCAGCACCGGGACTAGCCCCCTTCAAGAGACCCAGTACTTC. The chain uses TRBV2 and TRBJ2-5, with 9 bases lining up with TRBD2. The V gene end was trimmed by 7 bases and the J gene end by 2 bases; junction bases not matched to a gene: 8. CDR1 is SNHLY, CDR2 FYNNEI, per germline. CDR3 length equals 15 residues.

A few counts support this clone. The CDR3: CASSYSGQNYSPLHF. The CDR3 region has the DNA TGTGCCAGCAGTTACTCGGGACAGAATTATTCACCCCTCCACTTT. The chain joins TRBV6-5 to TRBJ1-6, with TRBD1 identical over 7 bases. This CDR3 is 15 amino acids long. In germline, CDR1 is MNHEY, CDR2 SVGAGI. V trimming: 0 bases; J trimming: 8 bases; junction bases outside the gene matches: 4.

The CDR3, as DNA: TGTGCCAGCAGTTTGCTAGCGGGGGTGAAATCAGATACGCAGTATTTT. Amino acids: CASSLLAGVKSDTQYF. This chain uses TRBV6-5 with TRBJ2-3; 10 bases fit TRBD2. V was pared by 4 bases and J by 4 bases, with 8 bases of the junction left unmatched. Per the germline V gene, CDR1 is MNHEY and CDR2 is SVGAGI. The CDR3 runs to 16 residues.

As to this clone: Other DNA sequences from this sample encode an identical CDR3 as well. The chain links TRBV19 to TRBJ2-5, with 7 bases fitting TRBD2. This CDR3 has 14 residues. The ends lost 3 bases at V and 1 base at J; junction bases unmatched: 2. Germline values: CDR1 LNHDA, CDR2 SQIVND (reference sequence). The CDR3 sequence is CASSIGGGQETQYF. The DNA for the CDR3 is TGTGCCAGTAGTATTGGGGGGGGCCAAGAGACCCAGTACTTC.

CDR3 residues: CASSLVVGGDYGYTF. CDR3 sequence (DNA): TGCGCCAGCAGCTTGGTGGTCGGAGGGGATTATGGCTACACCTTC. The chain couples TRBV5-1 to TRBJ1-2, with a possible D match to TRBD1 (5 bases). Germline CDR1 is SGHRS and CDR2 is YFSETQ. Trimming shortened V by 0 bases and J by 5 bases, and 14 bases separated the two germline ends. The CDR3 spans 15 residues.

This clone was seen a single time. V gene TRBV12-5 combines with J gene TRBJ2-7, with 8 bases lining up with TRBD2. The CDR3 has 16 amino acids. Trimming cost V 6 bases and J 3 bases; bases outside gene matches: 13. In germline, CDR1 is LGHNT, CDR2 FRNRAP. This CDR3 is CASGLTGGGRHYEQYF. The CDR3 DNA is TGTGCTAGTGGCTTGACCGGCGGGGGGCGACACTACGAGCAGTACTTC.

V usage is TRBV27 and J usage is TRBJ1-1, with 9 bases identical to TRBD1. In germline, CDR1 is MNHEY, CDR2 SMNVEV (reference sequence). After removal of 6 bases from V and 11 bases from J, the junction contained 10 bases not matched to a gene. The CDR3 loop spans 13 amino acids. CDR3 amino acids: CASRKGQGMAAFF. CDR3 coding DNA: TGTGCCAGCAGGAAGGGACAGGGTATGGCGGCTTTCTTT.

The chain is built from TRBV16 and TRBJ2-2; possibly TRBD1 for D (6 bases). CDR3 size: 13 residues. The V and J ends lost 4 bases and 9 bases respectively, with 12 bases between them. Germline CDR1 reads KGHSY; CDR2 reads FQNENV. CDR3 bases: TGTGCCAGCAGCCTCATACAGGGAAGGGAGCTGTTTTTT. It translates to CASSLIQGRELFF. The whole variable domain, filled in from reference TRBV16 and TRBJ2-2, reads GEEVAQTPKHLVRGEGQKAKLYCAPIKGHSYVFWYQQVLKNEFKFLISFQNENVFDETGMPKERFSAKCLPNSPCSLEIQATKLEDSAVYFCASSLIQGRELFFGEGSRLTVL.

The chain carries TRBV6-1 and TRBJ2-1; D not certain. Germline CDR1 and CDR2: MNHNS and SASEGT. The V end lost 4 bases, the J end lost 0 bases, and 7 bases lay between the germline ends. The CDR3 covers 14 residues. The CDR3 protein is CASSGGVSYNEQFF. DNA of the CDR3: TGTGCCAGCAGTGGAGGAGTCTCCTACAATGAGCAGTTCTTC.

This clone appeared a few times. This chain uses TRBV7-9 with TRBJ2-3, with TRBD1 matching over 7 bases. Losses at the gene ends were 5 bases for V and 7 bases for J; bases not matched to a gene: 12. The CDR3 has 15 amino acids. Looked up from germline, CDR1 is SEHNR and CDR2 is FQNEAQ (reference sequence). The CDR3 region is CASSSTGAPFYTQYF. The CDR3 coding sequence is TGTGCCAGCAGCAGCACAGGGGCCCCCTTCTATACGCAGTATTTT.

This clone appeared once. This chain joins TRBV27 and TRBJ1-1, with D tentatively TRBD1 (6 bases). The germline V gene has CDR1 MNHEY and CDR2 SMNVEV (reference sequence). This CDR3 region has 16 residues. Trimming pared 6 bases from V and 0 bases from J, leaving 17 bases between. The CDR3 nucleotides are TGTGCCAGCAGGGAACCTTCAAGGGGGTTGAACACTGAAGCTTTCTTT. Encoded protein: CASREPSRGLNTEAFF.

This clone was counted a single time. This chain links TRBV5-4 with TRBJ2-4; D is unclear. Per the germline V gene, CDR1 is SGHNT and CDR2 is YYREEE (reference sequence). The CDR3 covers 17 residues. Trimming took off 4 bases at V and 0 bases at J, with 17 bases between the two ends. Written as DNA, the CDR3 is TGTGCCAGCAGCCCAAAACCTAAATCGGGAGCCAAAAACATTCAGTACTTC. Its translation: CASSPKPKSGAKNIQYF.

In this sample, this clone turned up once. The rearrangement joins TRBV28 to TRBJ2-3; 9 positions match TRBD2. Unmatched junction bases numbered 3, after V lost 3 bases and J lost 2 bases. Looked up from germline, CDR1 is MDHEN and CDR2 is SYDVKM. CDR3 length: 15 amino acids. CDR3 coding DNA: TGTGCCAGCAGTTTGCTAGCGGGGCACACAGATACGCAGTATTTT. Protein: CASSLLAGHTDTQYF.

The chain joins TRBV6-6 to TRBJ2-3, with 11 bases fitting TRBD2. There are 16 residues in the CDR3. Germline trimming cut 5 bases from V and 3 bases from J; bases unmatched to any gene: 7. CDR1 MNHNY and CDR2 SVGAGI come from the germline V gene (reference sequence). Here the CDR3 DNA reads TGTGCCAGCAGTGGCCTACTAGCGGGGGAAACAGATACGCAGTATTTT. Amino acids: CASSGLLAGETDTQYF.

V and J are TRBV18 and TRBJ1-6, with D perhaps TRBD1 (5 bases). Trimming cost V 5 bases and J 5 bases, with 16 bases left between them. CDR1 KGHSH and CDR2 LQKENI come from the germline V gene. This CDR3 is 16 amino acids long. CDR3: CASSGPNGGDNSPLHF. For the CDR3, the DNA is TGTGCCAGCTCAGGACCGAACGGGGGGGATAATTCACCCCTCCACTTT. Full variable domain (rest looked up from reference TRBV18 and TRBJ1-6): NAGVMQNPRHLVRRRGQEARLRCSPMKGHSHVYWYRQLPEEGLKFMVYLQKENIIDESGMPKERFSAEFPKEGPSILRIQQVVRGDSAAYFCASSGPNGGDNSPLHFGNGTRLTVT.

This clone occurred once. This chain links TRBV27 with TRBJ1-4, with 7 bases aligning to TRBD1. Germline V lookup: CDR1 MNHEY, CDR2 SMNVEV (reference sequence). The J segment lost 1 base and the V segment lost 9 bases, leaving 11 bases of the junction unmatched. The CDR3 spans 16 residues. The CDR3 loop is CASKLAQGVTNEKLFF. The CDR3 DNA sequence: TGTGCCAGTAAATTAGCTCAGGGGGTAACTAATGAAAAACTGTTTTTT.

V usage is TRBV29-1 and J usage is TRBJ1-2; a weak D match, TRBD1 (5 bases). The germline CDR1 and CDR2 sequences are SQVTM and ANQGSEA. The CDR3 length is 13 residues. V was trimmed by 4 bases and J by 3 bases, leaving 12 bases between them. The CDR3 loop reads CSVGRQTDYGYTF. In DNA, the CDR3 is TGCAGCGTTGGCCGCCAGACAGACTATGGCTACACCTTC.

V usage is TRBV27 and J usage is TRBJ2-1, with a possible D match to TRBD2 (5 bases). CDR1 is MNHEY and CDR2 is SMNVEV in the germline V gene (reference sequence). This CDR3 spans 13 amino acids. Deletions cut 6 bases from V and 6 bases from J, with 12 bases between. The CDR3 loop reads CASSLGLFNEQFF. As DNA, the CDR3 is TGTGCCAGCAGCCTAGGACTCTTCAATGAGCAGTTCTTC.

V is TRBV18 and J is TRBJ2-2; D unresolved. The CDR3 sequence is 13 residues long. The V and J ends lost 0 bases and 7 bases respectively, with 6 bases between them. The germline V gene has CDR1 KGHSH and CDR2 LQKENI. The CDR3 loop reads CASSPPLNGELFF. CDR3 coding DNA: TGTGCCAGCTCACCACCCCTAAACGGGGAGCTGTTTTTT.

V gene TRBV7-3 combines with J gene TRBJ2-1; 14 bases are a match to TRBD2. V was pared by 5 bases and J by 3 bases, with 18 bases of the junction left unmatched. Germline lookup yields CDR1 SGHTA and CDR2 FQGTGA. This CDR3 region has 21 residues. CDR3 protein: CASSQVSTSGGARPFYNEQFF. CDR3 DNA sequence: TGTGCCAGCAGCCAGGTATCGACTAGCGGGGGGGCGAGGCCGTTCTACAATGAGCAGTTCTTC. Supplemented by reference TRBV7-3 and TRBJ2-1, the full variable domain reads GAGVSQTPSNKVTEKGKYVELRCDPISGHTALYWYRQSLGQGPEFLIYFQGTGAADDSGLPNDRFFAVRPEGSVSTLKIQRTERGDSAVYLCASSQVSTSGGARPFYNEQFFGPGTRLTVL.

The rearrangement links TRBV18 to TRBJ1-1; D might be TRBD1 (5 bases). Germline V gives CDR1 KGHSH, CDR2 LQKENI. This CDR3 is built from 15 residues. The V and J ends lost 1 base and 2 bases respectively, with 11 bases between them. The CDR3 is CASSPLEGSNTEAFF. The DNA of the CDR3 is TGTGCCAGCTCACCACTGGAGGGGTCTAACACTGAAGCTTTCTTT.